This T cell receptor (beta chain) was observed in a study of radiotherapy plus CTLA-4 blockade in lung cancer. Study-level information: Patients showed objective responses in approximately 17% of cases and disease control in under 35%. Whole-study results and caveats: In blood, TCR clones derived from the tumor expanded after radiotherapy plus ipilimumab. Dynamics of early blood T cell clones, together with interferon-beta, were reportedly the best predictors of response.

This CDR3 is 13 amino acids long. The V gene lost 0 bases and the J gene lost 8 bases, with 5 bases spanning the gap. Germline V gives CDR1 SGHVS, CDR2 FQNEAQ. Points on this clone: As yet, its antigen is unknown.

Repertoires were generated with immunoSEQ multiplex PCR, while TCRdb's copy carries only in-frame clones and drops some. The sample records around 70,000 clones, less than 85% being singletons. Source: peripheral blood, taken from a patient treated with radiotherapy plus ipilimumab. The TCR was taken from a human donor with non-small cell lung cancer whose response to radiotherapy plus ipilimumab could not be evaluated. Some clones in this sample may be carry-over from other donors' samples. The V call is TRBV7-8, the J call TRBJ1-6; D gene ambiguous. The chain's CDR3 is CASSLALYSPLHF. The DNA of the CDR3 is TGTGCCAGCAGCTTAGCGCTATATTCACCCCTCCACTTT.